The T cell receptor beta chain under discussion was sequenced for a study of blood T cell repertoires in COVID-19. Study as a whole: Samples representing acute and convalescent COVID-19 were sourced from the United States, Italy and Spain.

Original methodology: Using reference gene primer amplification, nucleated cell counts were estimated. The assay was immunoSEQ multiplex PCR, and TCRdb's table has in-frame clones only and misses some. The DNA was the basis for D and trimming; V, J and clone size are from that table. The sample consists of about 100,000 clones, over 80% of them appearing once. This TCR came from a man older than 75 with acute or convalescent COVID-19. Sequenced input: peripheral blood.

This CDR3 is CAISESTLGINYGYTF. DNA of the CDR3: TGTGCCATCAGTGAGTCGACTCTCGGGATTAACTATGGCTACACCTTC. This chain connects TRBV10-3 to TRBJ1-2; D gene unclear. This CDR3 spans 16 amino acids. V dropped 0 bases and J dropped 1 base, with 12 bases sitting between them. Germline V gene sequence: CDR1 ENHRY, CDR2 SYGVKD.